The TCR beta chain described here comes from a study of T cells in Graves' hyperthyroidism and ophthalmopathy. Study overall: Once the initial diagnosis was made, peripheral blood was obtained before any treatment.

This clonotype was seen many times. RNA transcripts served as the template for amplifying TCR beta CDR3 regions. HTBI primers drove first-round RT-PCR of the TCR CDR3. TCRdb processed the multiplex PCR reads anew with MiXCR; each CDR3 protein has one entry. Here the sample spans about 500,000 distinct CDR3 sequences, around 16% being singletons. The CDR3 extends over 18 amino acids. V shed 0 bases and J 0 bases; nucleotides not matched to a gene: 5. From germline, CDR1 is LGHDT and CDR2 YNNKEL (reference sequence). The receptor was derived from a young woman with Graves' ophthalmopathy. Sequenced sample: blood. This rearrangement joins TRBV3-1 to TRBJ2-2; TRBD2 aligns across 9 bases. The DNA of the CDR3 is TGTGCCAGCAGCCAAGAGACTAGCGGATCTTCGAACACCGGGGAGCTGTTTTTT. Residues: CASSQETSGSSNTGELFF.